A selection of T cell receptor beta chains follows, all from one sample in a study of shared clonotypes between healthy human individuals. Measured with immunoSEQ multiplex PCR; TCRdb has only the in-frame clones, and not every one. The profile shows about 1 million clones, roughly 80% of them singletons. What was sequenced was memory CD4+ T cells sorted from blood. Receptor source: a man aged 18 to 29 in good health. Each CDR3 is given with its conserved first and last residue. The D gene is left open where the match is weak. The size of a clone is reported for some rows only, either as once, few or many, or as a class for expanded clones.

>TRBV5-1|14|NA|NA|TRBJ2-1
TGCGCCAGTCGTGCTAGCGAATCCTACAATGAGCAGTTCTTC
CASRASESYNEQFF
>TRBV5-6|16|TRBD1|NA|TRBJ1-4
TGTGCCAGCAGCTTTCTACAGGGGAGGACTAATGAAAAACTGTTTTTT
CASSFLQGRTNEKLFF
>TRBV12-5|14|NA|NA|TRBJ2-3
TGTGCTAGTGGTTTGGCGGTGAGCACAGATACGCAGTATTTT
CASGLAVSTDTQYF
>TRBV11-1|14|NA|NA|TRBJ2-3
TGTGCCAGCAGCACCAGGACCAGCACAGATACGCAGTATTTT
CASSTRTSTDTQYF
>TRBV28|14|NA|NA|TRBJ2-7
TGTGCCAGCAGTTTCTCGACCATTTCCTACGAGCAGTACTTC
CASSFSTISYEQYF
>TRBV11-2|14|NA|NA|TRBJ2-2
TGTGCCAGCAGCTTACGGCAGATCACCGGGGAGCTGTTTTTT
CASSLRQITGELFF
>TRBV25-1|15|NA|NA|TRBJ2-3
TGTGCCAGCAGTGAAACGTTGGGGGGCACAGATACGCAGTATTTT
CASSETLGGTDTQYF
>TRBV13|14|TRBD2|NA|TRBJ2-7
TGTGCCACTAGGACTAGCGGGTTCTCCTACGAGCAGTACTTC
CATRTSGFSYEQYF
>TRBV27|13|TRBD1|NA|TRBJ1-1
TGTGCCAGCAACGAGGCAGGGGGGACGGGAGCTTTCTTT
CASNEAGGTGAFF
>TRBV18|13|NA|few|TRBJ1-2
TGTGCCAGCTCACCACCACAGGGTAACGGCTACACCTTC
CASSPPQGNGYTF
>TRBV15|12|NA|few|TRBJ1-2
TGTGCCACCAGCAGACAGAAAGGGGGCTACACCTTC
CATSRQKGGYTF
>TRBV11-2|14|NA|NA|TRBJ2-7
TGTGCCAGCAGCTTAGCCTGGGGGCCCTACGAGCAGTACTTC
CASSLAWGPYEQYF
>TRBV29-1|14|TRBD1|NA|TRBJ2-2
TGCAGCGTTGAAGGAGACAGGGACGCCGGGGAGCTGTTTTTT
CSVEGDRDAGELFF
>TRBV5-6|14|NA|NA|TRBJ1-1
TGTGCCAGCAGCTTGGGTACAGGGAACACTGAAGCTTTCTTT
CASSLGTGNTEAFF
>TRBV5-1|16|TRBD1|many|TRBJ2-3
TGCGCCAGCAGCGATCCGAGACAGGGGGGCGCAGATACGCAGTATTTT
CASSDPRQGGADTQYF
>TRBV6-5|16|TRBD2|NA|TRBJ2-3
TGTGCCAGCAGTTACTCGGGACTAGCGGGAGTTCATACGCAGTATTTT
CASSYSGLAGVHTQYF
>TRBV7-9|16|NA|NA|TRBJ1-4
TGTGCCAGCAGCTTAGCGCGCAGTAACCGGGAAGAAAAACTGTTTTTT
CASSLARSNREEKLFF
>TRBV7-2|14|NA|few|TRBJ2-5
TGTGCCAGCCAGCGGGCCCCGTTGGTGGAGACCCAGTACTTC
CASQRAPLVETQYF
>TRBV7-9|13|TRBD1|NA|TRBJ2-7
TGTGCCAGCAGTCTGACAGGGGCCCACGAGCAGTACTTC
CASSLTGAHEQYF
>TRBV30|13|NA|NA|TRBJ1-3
TGTGCCTGGAAGGGACGCTCTGGAAACACCATATATTTT
CAWKGRSGNTIYF
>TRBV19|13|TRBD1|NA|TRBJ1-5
TGTGCCAGTAGTGGGACAGGGAATCAGCCCCAGCATTTT
CASSGTGNQPQHF
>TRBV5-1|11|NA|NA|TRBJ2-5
TGCGCCAGCAGCTTTTATGAGACCCAGTACTTC
CASSFYETQYF
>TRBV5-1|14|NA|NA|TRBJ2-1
TGCGCCAGCAGCTTGGTGGGGACCAACAATGAGCAGTTCTTC
CASSLVGTNNEQFF
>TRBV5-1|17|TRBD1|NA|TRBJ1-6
TGCGCCAGCAGCTTGGAAGCTACGGGACAGCCAAGTTCACCCCTCCACTTT
CASSLEATGQPSSPLHF
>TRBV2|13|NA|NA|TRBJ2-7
TGTGCCAGCGTCCCTACAGGGACCCACGAGCAGTACTTC
CASVPTGTHEQYF
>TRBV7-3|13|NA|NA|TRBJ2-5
TGTGCCAGCAGCGAGGCAGACCAAGAGACCCAGTACTTC
CASSEADQETQYF
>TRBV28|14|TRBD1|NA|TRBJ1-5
TGTGCCAGCAGACAACAGGGGCCGAATCAGCCCCAGCATTTT
CASRQQGPNQPQHF
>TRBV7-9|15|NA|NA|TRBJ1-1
TGTGCCAGCAGCTTAGTCGGTTCGGGGAACACTGAAGCTTTCTTT
CASSLVGSGNTEAFF
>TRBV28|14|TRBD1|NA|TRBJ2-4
TGTGCCAGCAGACTAGGACAGGGTTCGGACATTCAGTACTTC
CASRLGQGSDIQYF
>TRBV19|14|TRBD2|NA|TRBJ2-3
TGTGCCTCCTCACTAGCGGGCCCCCCGGATACGCAGTATTTT
CASSLAGPPDTQYF
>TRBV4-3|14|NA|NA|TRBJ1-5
TGCGCCAGCAGCCAAGATTTAGGCAATCAGCCCCAGCATTTT
CASSQDLGNQPQHF
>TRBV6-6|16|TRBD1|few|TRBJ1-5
TGTGCCAGCAGTCCCCCGGGCAGGGGGAATGATCAGCCCCAGCATTTT
CASSPPGRGNDQPQHF
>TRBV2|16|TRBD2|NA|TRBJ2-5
TGTGCCAGCAGCCAGACTAGCGGGGGGGCCGGGGAGACCCAGTACTTC
CASSQTSGGAGETQYF
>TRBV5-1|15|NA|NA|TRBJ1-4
TGCGCCAGCAGCTTGGGACAGCTTGATAATGAAAAACTGTTTTTT
CASSLGQLDNEKLFF
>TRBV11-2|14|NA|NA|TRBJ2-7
TGTGCCAGCAGCTTAGTAACTGGAACCTACGAGCAGTACTTC
CASSLVTGTYEQYF
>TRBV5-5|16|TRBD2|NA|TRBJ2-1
TGTGCCAGCAGCTTGGCCATAGGACTAGCGTACAATGAGCAGTTCTTC
CASSLAIGLAYNEQFF
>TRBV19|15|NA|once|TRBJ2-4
TGTGCCAGTAGTACCCCGACTCGAGCCAAAAACATTCAGTACTTC
CASSTPTRAKNIQYF
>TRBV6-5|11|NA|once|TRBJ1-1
TGTGCCAGCAGCGTCCAGTTTGAAGCTTTCTTT
CASSVQFEAFF
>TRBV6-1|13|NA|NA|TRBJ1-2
TGTGCCAGCAATGGGGGCGTATCCTATGGCTACACCTTC
CASNGGVSYGYTF
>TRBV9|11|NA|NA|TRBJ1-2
TGTGCCAGTCCGGCGGGGGGTGGCTACACCTTC
CASPAGGGYTF
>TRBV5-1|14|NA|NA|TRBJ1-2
TGCGCCAGCAGATATTCGACAGATAACTATGGCTACACCTTC
CASRYSTDNYGYTF
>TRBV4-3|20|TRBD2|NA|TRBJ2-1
TGCGCCAGCAGCCAAGATCCCGGGACTAGCGGGAGGCGCTCCTACAATGAGCAGTTCTTC
CASSQDPGTSGRRSYNEQFF
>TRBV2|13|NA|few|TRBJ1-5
TGTGCCAGCGCTGACAGTGACTTAAGACCCCAGCATTTT
CASADSDLRPQHF
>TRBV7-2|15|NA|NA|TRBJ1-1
TGTGCCAGCAGCTTAGCAGGGGGAACGGTCACTGAAGCTTTCTTT
CASSLAGGTVTEAFF
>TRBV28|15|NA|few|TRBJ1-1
TGTGCCAGCAATTCTCAGGGTGGGGTGAACACTGAAGCTTTCTTT
CASNSQGGVNTEAFF
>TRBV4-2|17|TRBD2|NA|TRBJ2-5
TGTGCCAGCAGCCAAGAAGGGACTAGCGGTTATCAAGAGACCCAGTACTTC
CASSQEGTSGYQETQYF
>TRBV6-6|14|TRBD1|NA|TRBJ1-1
TGTGCCAGCAGCCGTGGACAGGGGGGCACTGAAGCTTTCTTT
CASSRGQGGTEAFF
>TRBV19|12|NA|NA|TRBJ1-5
TGTGCCAGTAGTATAGAGGGGGTGGCCCAGCATTTT
CASSIEGVAQHF
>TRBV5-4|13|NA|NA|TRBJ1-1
TGTGCCAGCAGCATGGAAAGACAGCGCGATGCTTTCTTT
CASSMERQRDAFF
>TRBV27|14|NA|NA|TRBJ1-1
TGTGCCAGCAGCCGTGGGGCGGAGAACACTGAAGCTTTCTTT
CASSRGAENTEAFF
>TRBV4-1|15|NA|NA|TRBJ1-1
TGCGCCAGCAGCCAATGGTACAGAAGGACCCCTGAAGCTTTCTTT
CASSQWYRRTPEAFF
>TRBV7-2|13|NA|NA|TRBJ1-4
TGTGCCAGCAGCTCGAACGGGGGTGAAAAACTGTTTTTT
CASSSNGGEKLFF
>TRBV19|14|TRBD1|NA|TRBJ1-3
TGTGCCAGTAACTTACAGGGGACTGGAAACACCATATATTTT
CASNLQGTGNTIYF
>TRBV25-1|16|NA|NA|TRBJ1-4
TGTGCCAGCAGTGAATGGTCCAGTACAACTAATGAAAAACTGTTTTTT
CASSEWSSTTNEKLFF